This T cell receptor beta chain was identified in a study of blood T cell repertoires in COVID-19. Whole-study context: Acute and convalescent COVID-19 specimens originated in the United States, Italy and Spain. From T cells, B-cell-depleted T cells, or PBMCs came the material, which was cDNA or gDNA.

Per the original data handling: Using reference gene primer amplification, nucleated cell counts were estimated. Produced via immunoSEQ multiplex PCR; TCRdb's table is partial and in-frame only. V and J calls plus clone size are reproduced from that table; the DNA served to infer D and trimming. Of about 86,000 clones in the sample, 82% are singletons; the top ten hold roughly 1.2%. Germline V gene lookup returns CDR1 MNHEY and CDR2 SVGAGI. Trimming left V 0 bases short and J 4 bases short, with 7 bases between. CDR3 size: 14 residues. The sequenced material came from peripheral blood. The chain joins TRBV6-5 to TRBJ2-1, with unresolved D. The sequence was collected from an elderly woman with acute or convalescent COVID-19. CDR3 in DNA: TGTGCCAGCAGTTACTCTGTCTATTACAATGAGCAGTTCTTC. Translated: CASSYSVYYNEQFF.